Below are 29 T cell receptor beta chains sequenced from a single sample in a study of T cells in Graves' hyperthyroidism and ophthalmopathy (dated by TCRdb to between 2017 and 2020). Receptor libraries were prepared by multiplex PCR. For sequencing, an Illumina HiSeq 2000 was employed. The TCR beta CDR3 regions were amplified from RNA transcripts. The first round of RT-PCR for the TCR CDR3 was performed with the HTBI primer set and the Qiagen OneStep RT-PCR kit. TCRdb took the public reads, trimmed them with fastp at Q25, ran MiXCR for clone calling and kept in-frame beta chains. Rows are combined by CDR3 protein, so each entry shows the most common genes and DNA. This sample is represented by 500,000 to 650,000 distinct CDR3 sequences; around 13% of them were singletons. 9.5% to 15% of the sample rests with the top ten. Sequenced sample: blood. The source of these receptors is a woman aged 45-60 years with Graves' ophthalmopathy.

The CDR3 sequence: CASSVTVTNTGELFF. The CDR3 DNA sequence: TGTGCCAGCAGCGTAACAGTAACGAACACCGGGGAGCTGTTTTTT. The rearrangement joins TRBV9 to TRBJ2-2; D gene uncertain. Looked up from germline, CDR1 is SGDLS and CDR2 is YYNGEE. The CDR3 runs to 15 residues. Trimming left V 1 base short and J 0 bases short, with 7 bases between. The entire variable domain, with the rest obtained from reference TRBV9 and TRBJ2-2, is as follows: DSGVTQTPKHLITATGQRVTLRCSPRSGDLSVYWYQQSLDQGLQFLIQYYNGEERAKGNILERFSAQQFPDLHSELNLSSLELGDSALYFCASSVTVTNTGELFFGEGSRLTVL.

This clonotype was seen a few times. The V gene is TRBV27, the J gene TRBJ1-6; the D is unclear. Germline CDR1 is MNHEY and CDR2 is SMNVEV (reference sequence). The CDR3 extends over 13 amino acids. V shed 0 bases and J shed 8 bases, with 5 bases lying between them. Written as DNA, the CDR3 is TGTGCCAGCAGTTTATCCATTTATTCACCCCTCCACTTT. It yields the protein CASSLSIYSPLHF.

This clonotype was observed at least ten times. This sequence joins TRBV20-1 and TRBJ2-1, with TRBD1 identical over 8 bases. V dropped 3 bases and J dropped 0; count of bases not matched to a gene: 10. CDR1 and CDR2 (germline): DFQATT, SNEGSKA (reference sequence). This CDR3 spans 17 amino acids. CDR3 residues: CSARKIQGASSYNEQFF. CDR3 coding DNA: TGCAGTGCTAGGAAGATTCAGGGGGCGAGCTCCTACAATGAGCAGTTCTTC.

The rearrangement links TRBV6-1 to TRBJ2-5; D unclear. The CDR3 has 15 residues. V was cut by 6 bases and J by 2 bases, with 16 bases left in between. Germline lookup yields CDR1 MNHNS and CDR2 SASEGT. The CDR3 is CASSLRTERQETQYF. CDR3 coding DNA: TGTGCCAGCAGCCTTCGGACGGAACGACAAGAGACCCAGTACTTC.

The sample holds many counts of this clonotype. The V call is TRBV10-3, the J call TRBJ2-7; D may match TRBD1 or TRBD2 (5 bases each). The ends were cut back, 0 bases at V and 5 bases at J, with 11 bases in the middle. The V gene's germline CDR1 is ENHRY and CDR2 SYGVKD. The CDR3 runs to 14 residues. The CDR3 nucleotides read TGTGCCATCAGTGAGTCGACAGCGGCTAACGAGCAGTACTTC. Its translation is CAISESTAANEQYF.

This clonotype showed up just a few times. The chain couples TRBV19 to TRBJ2-7; D is unresolved. CDR1 and CDR2 from the germline V gene are LNHDA and SQIVND (reference sequence). Deletions cut 5 bases from V and 5 bases from J, with 13 bases between. The CDR3 has 13 residues. The CDR3, as DNA: TGTGCCAGTAGTTATTCGCCGACCCACGAGCAGTACTTC. This encodes CASSYSPTHEQYF.

The sample holds many counts of this clonotype. This chain connects TRBV20-1 to TRBJ2-1, with D tentatively TRBD2 (6 bases). This CDR3 comprises 15 residues. Germline CDR1 and CDR2: DFQATT and SNEGSKA (reference sequence). V was cut by 2 bases and J by 0 bases, with 11 bases left in between. CDR3 bases: TGCAGTGCTAGACGAGCGGGTGGCTCCTACAATGAGCAGTTCTTC. Translating gives CSARRAGGSYNEQFF.

The CDR3 bases are TGTGCCACCAGCAGAGGCTCTGGTGAAAAACTGTTTTTT. It encodes CATSRGSGEKLFF. This rearrangement joins TRBV15 to TRBJ1-4; no reliable D call. Deletions cut 1 base from V and 7 bases from J, with 7 bases between. Germline V gives CDR1 LNHNV, CDR2 YYDKDF (reference sequence). CDR3 length: 13 amino acids.

The chain uses TRBV6-4 and TRBJ2-1; no clear D gene. The CDR3 length is 15 residues. Germline V gene sequence: CDR1 MRHNA, CDR2 SNTAGT. The V and J ends lost 3 bases and 1 base respectively, with 10 bases between them. The CDR3 loop reads CASSESGESYNEQFF. DNA for the CDR3: TGTGCCAGCAGTGAGTCCGGCGAGTCCTACAATGAGCAGTTCTTC.

This sequence joins TRBV20-1 and TRBJ2-7; 7 nucleotides agree with TRBD2. J gave up 3 bases and V 0 bases, and 11 bases lay outside the gene matches. The germline V gene encodes CDR1 DFQATT and CDR2 SNEGSKA (reference sequence). The CDR3 sequence is 16 residues long. The CDR3 DNA reads as TGCAGTGCTAGAGATCCCGTTGGCGGGAGTGTCTACGAGCAGTACTTC. Residues: CSARDPVGGSVYEQYF.

This clonotype is a singleton in its sample. Its ends do not fully match the called genes, so a read error is possible. The chain carries TRBV14 and TRBJ2-3, with D perhaps TRBD1 (6 bases). Germline assignment: CDR1 SGHDN and CDR2 FVKESK. The CDR3 runs 15 residues. The CDR3 protein is CANSQRTAHRDTQYF. In DNA, the CDR3 is TGTGCCAACAGCCAAAGGACAGCTCACAGGGATACGCAGTATTTT.

The chain employs TRBV12-3 or TRBV12-4 and TRBJ2-5; 11 positions agree with TRBD2. V shed 2 bases, J shed 2 bases, and the junction held 7 bases outside the gene matches. CDR3 length: 17 residues. The CDR3 nucleotides are TGTGCCAGCAGTTTACCTAGCGGGAGGTCAGGGCAAGAGACCCAGTACTTC. As protein: CASSLPSGRSGQETQYF.

This clonotype has ten or more counts. This chain links TRBV7-6 with TRBJ1-5; D not resolved. The ends were cut back, 3 bases at V and 4 bases at J, with 16 bases in the middle. In germline, CDR1 is SGHVS, CDR2 FNYEAQ. The CDR3 totals 16 residues. CDR3 coding DNA: TGTGCCAGCAGCTTTTCCAGAAGAAAACCTAATCAGCCCCAGCATTTT. Encoded protein: CASSFSRRKPNQPQHF.

This clonotype was seen a few times. The gene calls are TRBV15 and TRBJ2-5; D not certain. The V gene lost 4 bases and the J gene lost 1 base, with 1 base spanning the gap. This CDR3 contains 11 residues. CDR1 and CDR2 (germline): LNHNV, YYDKDF (reference sequence). In nucleotides, the CDR3 is TGTGCCACCAGCATCCAAGAGACCCAGTACTTC. As protein: CATSIQETQYF.

On this clonotype: A much more abundant neighbour one base away suggests this may be a read error. The chain employs TRBV7-9 and TRBJ2-1; 10 nucleotides match TRBD2. The CDR3 extends over 14 amino acids. Unmatched junction bases numbered 1, after V lost 3 bases and J lost 5 bases. CDR1 is SEHNR and CDR2 is FQNEAQ in the germline V gene (reference sequence). The CDR3 DNA sequence: TGTGCCAGCAGCTTCGGACTAGCGGACAATGAGCAGTTCTTC. This encodes CASSFGLADNEQFF.

This clonotype has a handful of counts. A much bigger clone sits one base away, suggesting this may be a read error. The V and J genes are TRBV7-9 and TRBJ2-7; D possibly corresponds to TRBD2 (6 bases). The CDR3 totals 17 residues. Germline CDR1 and CDR2: SEHNR and FQNEAQ (reference sequence). This chain's CDR3 is CASSVSGTPESSYGQYF. Written as DNA, the CDR3 is TGTGCCAGCAGCGTATCCGGGACTCCGGAGAGCTCCTACGGGCAGTACTTC.

The chain combines TRBV5-1 with TRBJ2-1, with 12 nucleotides matching TRBD2. V was pared by 4 bases and J by 4 bases, with 12 bases of the junction left unmatched. Germline CDR1 reads SGHRS; CDR2 reads YFSETQ. CDR3 size: 18 residues. CDR3 in amino acids: CASSLGLAGRVGYNEQFF. DNA of the CDR3: TGCGCCAGCAGCCTCGGACTAGCGGGGCGAGTGGGGTACAATGAGCAGTTCTTC.

This clonotype was counted between two and nine times. The V and J genes are TRBV15 and TRBJ2-3; D gene uncertain. CDR3 size: 15 residues. V was cut by 5 bases and J by 2 bases, with 14 bases left in between. Germline V gene lookup returns CDR1 LNHNV and CDR2 YYDKDF (reference sequence). This chain's CDR3 is CATSGGRVSTDTQYF. The CDR3 nucleotides are TGTGCCACCAGCGGCGGACGGGTATCCACAGATACGCAGTATTTT.

This clonotype appeared a few times. The rearrangement joins TRBV7-3 to TRBJ1-1; 8 bases line up with TRBD1. The CDR3 consists of 14 residues. Germline assignment: CDR1 SGHTA and CDR2 FQGTGA. V lost 1 base and J lost 3; bases outside the gene matches: 1. For the CDR3, the DNA is TGTGCCAGCAGCTTAAAGGGACAGGACACTGAAGCTTTCTTT. Protein: CASSLKGQDTEAFF. Complete variable domain (other parts from reference TRBV7-3 and TRBJ1-1): GAGVSQTPSNKVTEKGKYVELRCDPISGHTALYWYRQSLGQGPEFLIYFQGTGAADDSGLPNDRFFAVRPEGSVSTLKIQRTERGDSAVYLCASSLKGQDTEAFFGQGTRLTVV.

This clonotype was counted a few times. J is TRBJ2-2 and V is TRBV11-1; D gene ambiguous. Trimming removed 6 bases at V and 10 bases at J, with 21 bases between. Germline values: CDR1 SGHAT, CDR2 FQDESV (reference sequence). The CDR3 runs 15 residues. The CDR3 protein is CASSTPASTRMELFF. DNA for the CDR3: TGTGCCAGCAGTACTCCCGCCTCGACCCGGATGGAGCTGTTTTTT.

This clonotype occurred many times. The CDR3 loop is CASSLGQGRSSGNTIYF. The DNA for the CDR3 is TGCGCCAGCAGCTTGGGACAGGGGAGAAGCTCTGGAAACACCATATATTTT. This chain connects TRBV5-1 to TRBJ1-3; 8 bases fit TRBD1. J lost 0 bases, V lost 0 bases, and 5 bases had no gene match. The CDR3 sequence is 17 residues long. Germline CDR1 and CDR2: SGHRS and YFSETQ. The variable domain in full, completed from reference TRBV5-1 and TRBJ1-3, reads KAGVTQTPRYLIKTRGQQVTLSCSPISGHRSVSWYQQTPGQGLQFLFEYFSETQRNKGNFPGRFSGRQFSNSRSEMNVSTLELGDSALYLCASSLGQGRSSGNTIYFGEGSWLTVV.

The chain couples TRBV7-9 to TRBJ2-1; D might be TRBD2 (6 bases). This CDR3 spans 13 amino acids. CDR1 is SEHNR, CDR2 FQNEAQ, per germline (reference sequence). V was shortened by 5 bases and J by 8 bases, with 13 bases between the two germline ends. CDR3 bases: TGTGCCAGCAGCCCATCTAGCGTCCATGAGCAGTTCTTC. This encodes CASSPSSVHEQFF.

This clonotype was counted only a few times. The chain is built from TRBV25-1 and TRBJ1-2, with D perhaps matching TRBD1 (6 bases). Germline assignment: CDR1 MGHDK and CDR2 SYGVNS. CDR3 length: 16 residues. With 8 bases removed from V and 5 bases from J, the gap between germline ends came to 24 bases. Written as DNA, the CDR3 is TGTGCCAGCTACTCTGAGACAGGACAGCGTGGGTATGGCTACACCTTC. Translated: CASYSETGQRGYGYTF.

This clonotype came up many times. The chain joins TRBV5-1 to TRBJ2-7; 11 nucleotides agree with TRBD2. Germline values: CDR1 SGHRS, CDR2 YFSETQ. The CDR3 spans 15 residues. V gave up 7 bases and J gave up 5 bases; unmatched junction bases: 11. The CDR3 loop reads CASRKKLAGDHEQYF. CDR3 in DNA: TGCGCCAGCCGAAAAAAACTAGCGGGAGACCACGAGCAGTACTTC.

This clonotype was observed a few times. The chain recombines TRBV15 with TRBJ1-2; TRBD1 matches 9 bases. Germline CDR1 is LNHNV and CDR2 is YYDKDF (reference sequence). V gave up 1 base and J gave up 7 bases; unmatched junction bases: 7. This CDR3 contains 15 residues. The CDR3 reads CATSRVGTGRGGYTF. CDR3 nucleotide sequence: TGTGCCACCAGCAGAGTCGGGACAGGGCGGGGTGGCTACACCTTC.

This clonotype came up many times. This sequence joins TRBV7-9 and TRBJ2-3; D is unresolved. Trimming removed 5 bases at V and 3 bases at J, with 6 bases between. The CDR3 length is 12 residues. Germline CDR1 SEHNR, CDR2 FQNEAQ (reference sequence). CDR3 nucleotides: TGTGCCAGCAGCCCTAAGACAGATACGCAGTATTTT. It codes for CASSPKTDTQYF.

J is TRBJ1-1 and V is TRBV7-9, with D possibly matching TRBD1 (5 bases). The CDR3 consists of 14 residues. Germline V gives CDR1 SEHNR, CDR2 FQNEAQ (reference sequence). V lost 5 bases to trimming and J lost 0 bases, with 10 bases between them. DNA of the CDR3: TGTGCCAGCAGCAAAAGACAGTTGAACACTGAAGCTTTCTTT. It codes for CASSKRQLNTEAFF. Filled out from reference TRBV7-9 and TRBJ1-1, the complete variable domain reads DTGVSQNPRHKITKRGQNVTFRCDPISEHNRLYWYRQTLGQGPEFLTYFQNEAQLEKSRLLSDRFSAERPKGSFSTLEIQRTEQGDSAMYLCASSKRQLNTEAFFGQGTRLTVV.

This clonotype was recorded many times. This chain links TRBV11-2 with TRBJ1-5, with TRBD1 as a possible D gene (6 bases). This CDR3 comprises 16 residues. Trimming cost V 2 bases and J 2 bases, with 13 bases left between them. CDR1 and CDR2 (germline): SGHAT, FQNNGV. The DNA for the CDR3 is TGTGCCAGCAGCTTAACAGGGCGGGGTGGCAATCAGCCCCAGCATTTT. Translating it yields CASSLTGRGGNQPQHF.

This clonotype came up many times. The V gene is TRBV7-9, the J gene TRBJ2-1; TRBD2 aligns across 10 bases. Looked up from germline, CDR1 is SEHNR and CDR2 is FQNEAQ (reference sequence). The CDR3 loop spans 17 amino acids. Unmatched junction bases numbered 9, after V lost 2 bases and J lost 5 bases. The CDR3 nucleotides read TGTGCCAGCAGCTTAAGTCGAGCGGGAGGGCCGGACAATGAGCAGTTCTTC. Protein: CASSLSRAGGPDNEQFF.